The 27 T cell receptor beta chains listed next were all sequenced from one sample in a study of CD8+ T cells in alopecia areata (dated 2018 in TCRdb). This sample's time point label indicates: more than three weeks on oral tofacitinib. The sample's treatment or condition, from its label and the paper: oral pan-JAK inhibitor, 5-10 mg twice daily. To prepare the library, the immunoSEQ multiplex PCR assay was applied. For TCR sequencing, RNA was extracted from every sample and reverse transcribed into cDNA to serve as template. TCRdb took over this immuneACCESS table, retaining in-frame rearrangements with V and J assigned. Such tables are incomplete; in checked studies, under half of the missing clones stem from an unresolved V gene, and the remainder is unexplained. The sample contains a few hundred thousand clones, more than 45% of them found a single time. The ten largest make up 1.6% of the sample.

Sample: CD4+ T cells sorted from blood, taken at week 4, from a patient treated with tofacitinib. These receptors all come from a human donor with alopecia areata.

A few counts support this clone. This chain connects TRBV4-1 to TRBJ2-7; D may be TRBD2 (6 bases). Trimming cost V 4 bases and J 1 base, with 14 bases left between them. The CDR3 is made up of 15 amino acids. CDR1 is MGHRA and CDR2 is YSYEKL in the germline V gene. This CDR3 reads CASSPRGVRSYEQYF. The DNA for the CDR3 is TGCGCCAGCAGCCCCCGCGGGGTGCGGTCCTACGAGCAGTACTTC.

The chain recombines TRBV9 with TRBJ2-1, with 8 bases fitting TRBD2. The junction had 11 bases not matched to a gene; V was cut back by 2 bases and J by 7 bases. Germline loops: CDR1 SGDLS, CDR2 YYNGEE. The CDR3 has 16 amino acids. In nucleotides, the CDR3 is TGTGCCAGCAGCGTTCCCCCTGGCGGGGGGTTGAATGAGCAGTTCTTC. Amino acid sequence: CASSVPPGGGLNEQFF.

The chain links TRBV29-1 to TRBJ1-1; 8 bases are shared with TRBD1. Per germline, CDR1 SQVTM and CDR2 ANQGSEA. V gave up 7 bases and J gave up 1 base; unmatched junction bases: 11. This CDR3 has 15 amino acids. CDR3 loop: CSAAETGARNTEAFF. The CDR3 DNA reads TGCAGCGCGGCCGAGACAGGGGCAAGGAACACTGAAGCTTTCTTT. Together with reference TRBV29-1 and TRBJ1-1, the CDR3 gives the full variable domain: SAVISQKPSRDICQRGTSLTIQCQVDSQVTMMFWYRQQPGQSLTLIATANQGSEATYESGFVIDKFPISRPNLTFSTLTVSNMSPEDSSIYLCSAAETGARNTEAFFGQGTRLTVV.

The CDR3: CASSYLTGGRNEQFF. The DNA for the CDR3 is TGTGCCAGCAGTTACTTAACGGGGGGGCGCAATGAGCAGTTCTTC. This chain uses TRBV6-5 with TRBJ2-1; 8 positions agree with TRBD2. Germline trimming cut 1 base from V and 6 bases from J; bases unmatched to any gene: 5. The CDR3 consists of 15 residues. Germline lookup yields CDR1 MNHEY and CDR2 SVGAGI.

This clone was observed a single time. The chain joins TRBV30 to TRBJ1-1; no firm D call. The V end was cut by 3 bases, the J end by 8 bases, with 10 bases between. The CDR3 sequence is 11 residues long. CDR1 GTSNPN and CDR2 SVGIG come from the germline V gene (reference sequence). The DNA for the CDR3 is TGTGCCTGGAGGGTGCGGGAAGAAGCTTTCTTT. Its protein is CAWRVREEAFF.

The chain uses TRBV14 and TRBJ2-1; D gene uncertain. In germline, CDR1 is SGHDN, CDR2 FVKESK. V was cut by 0 bases and J by 9 bases, with 9 bases left in between. The CDR3 has 13 residues. The CDR3 region is CASSQDLKSEQFF. As DNA, the CDR3 is TGTGCCAGCAGCCAAGATCTTAAGTCTGAGCAGTTCTTC.

This clone appeared a few times. The chain couples TRBV27 to TRBJ1-1, with TRBD1 as a possible D gene (5 bases). V gave up 3 bases and J gave up 2 bases, with 13 bases separating them. CDR3 length: 15 amino acids. CDR1 is MNHEY, CDR2 SMNVEV, per germline (reference sequence). The CDR3 sequence is CASSFLGQDNTEAFF. The CDR3 DNA is TGTGCCAGCAGTTTTTTGGGGCAGGACAACACTGAAGCTTTCTTT.

The chain is built from TRBV4-3 and TRBJ2-3; 14 nucleotides match TRBD2. The length of the CDR3 is 17 residues. Germline CDR1 reads LGHNA; CDR2 reads YSLEER. V lost 0 bases, J lost 4 bases, and 3 bases stayed unmatched. CDR3 loop: CASSQETSGGAPDTQYF. CDR3 nucleotides: TGCGCCAGCAGCCAAGAGACTAGCGGGGGGGCCCCAGATACGCAGTATTTT.

This clone was picked up a small number of times. The gene calls are TRBV4-2 and TRBJ1-5; D call uncertain. Trimming took off 0 bases at V and 3 bases at J, with 9 bases between the two ends. CDR1 is LGHNA and CDR2 is YNFKEQ in the germline V gene. This CDR3 contains 15 residues. The CDR3 DNA is TGTGCCAGCAGCCAAGAAGGGCAGCCCAATCAGCCCCAGCATTTT. As protein: CASSQEGQPNQPQHF.

This clone was observed a few times. The J gene is TRBJ2-3, the V gene TRBV19; 7 positions agree with TRBD1. Germline CDR1 LNHDA, CDR2 SQIVND (reference sequence). Trimming took 4 bases from V and 6 from J; bases not matched to a gene: 10. The CDR3 runs 15 residues. The CDR3 coding sequence is TGTGCCAGTAGTAGAGACGGGACAGCTACGGATACGCAGTATTTT. It encodes CASSRDGTATDTQYF.

J is TRBJ2-1 and V is TRBV7-2, with no clear D. Per germline, CDR1 SGHTA and CDR2 FQGNSA. V lost 10 bases and J 3 bases, leaving 16 bases between the germline ends. The CDR3 covers 14 residues. The CDR3 nucleotides are TGTGCCACTACCTGGTTCCAGGACTACAATGAGCAGTTCTTC. Protein sequence: CATTWFQDYNEQFF.

This clone was seen more than once but under ten times. The V call is TRBV29-1, the J call TRBJ2-1; the D call may be TRBD1 or TRBD2 (6 bases each). V was cut by 7 bases and J by 6 bases, with 19 bases left in between. The CDR3 is 14 amino acids. Germline assignment: CDR1 SQVTM and CDR2 ANQGSEA. This CDR3 reads CSGGAGAGGNEQFF. The CDR3 DNA is TGCAGCGGGGGGGCCGGGGCCGGCGGCAATGAGCAGTTCTTC.

This clone came up many times. The chain is built from TRBV25-1 and TRBJ2-1; weak D call: TRBD2 (5 bases). Trimming cost V 8 bases and J 2 bases, with 7 bases left between them. Germline CDR1 MGHDK, CDR2 SYGVNS. CDR3 size: 12 residues. CDR3 nucleotide sequence: TGTGCCAGCGCCGGGACCTACAATGAGCAGTTCTTC. Protein product: CASAGTYNEQFF.

The chain recombines TRBV30 with TRBJ2-5; D may correspond to TRBD1 or TRBD2 (7 bases each). Germline CDR1 reads GTSNPN; CDR2 reads SVGIG (reference sequence). The CDR3 loop spans 15 amino acids. The germline V and J ends were trimmed by 2 bases and 5 bases, with 18 bases remaining between them. The CDR3 bases are TGTGCCTGGAGTCTCCAGGGGGGGCCTTTGGAGACCCAGTACTTC. Translating gives CAWSLQGGPLETQYF.

The chain recombines TRBV2 with TRBJ2-3, with D hard to call. There are 13 residues in the CDR3. CDR1 SNHLY and CDR2 FYNNEI come from the germline V gene. V was shortened by 8 bases and J by 1 base, with 10 bases between the two germline ends. In DNA form, the CDR3 reads TGTGCCAGCGGGGTAGTACGCACAGATACGCAGTATTTT. This translates into CASGVVRTDTQYF. The complete variable domain, with remaining parts taken from reference TRBV2 and TRBJ2-3, reads EPEVTQTPSHQVTQMGQEVILRCVPISNHLYFYWYRQILGQKVEFLVSFYNNEISEKSEIFDDQFSVERPDGSNFTLKIRSTKLEDSAMYFCASGVVRTDTQYFGPGTRLTVL.

The genes are TRBV25-1 and TRBJ2-1; possibly TRBD1 for D (6 bases). Germline V gene sequence: CDR1 MGHDK, CDR2 SYGVNS. CDR3 length: 13 residues. V lost 1 base and J 9 bases, leaving 10 bases between the germline ends. The CDR3 protein is CASSESGTPEQFF. CDR3 in DNA: TGTGCCAGCAGTGAATCAGGGACACCTGAGCAGTTCTTC.

The sample holds one count of this clone. A read error may be the cause here, since a much bigger clone is one base away. This chain links TRBV11-1 with TRBJ1-1; no firm D call. V lost 1 base, J lost 1 base, and 4 bases lay in between. Germline CDR1 reads SGHAT; CDR2 reads FQDESV (reference sequence). The CDR3 consists of 13 residues. This CDR3 is CASSLGENTEAFF. CDR3 nucleotide sequence: TGTGCCAGCAGCTTAGGCGAGAACACTGAAGCTTTCTTT.

Regarding this clone: The identical CDR3 is also encoded by other nucleotide sequences in the sample. The chain recombines TRBV5-1 with TRBJ2-7; 7 bases fit TRBD1. This CDR3 comprises 14 residues. V gave up 4 bases and J gave up 1 base; unmatched junction bases: 5. From germline, CDR1 is SGHRS and CDR2 YFSETQ. This chain's CDR3 is CASSRTGDSYEQYF. The CDR3 DNA is TGCGCCAGCAGCCGGACAGGAGATTCCTACGAGCAGTACTTC.

This clone was seen a handful of times. CDR3: CASSVGEGLAEAFF. As DNA, the CDR3 is TGTGCCAGCAGCGTAGGAGAAGGCCTTGCTGAAGCTTTCTTT. The chain combines TRBV9 with TRBJ1-1; D call uncertain. The CDR3 consists of 14 residues. Trimming took 0 bases from V and 6 from J, leaving 12 bases between them. Germline CDR1 SGDLS, CDR2 YYNGEE.

The chain combines TRBV28 with TRBJ2-5; D perhaps matches TRBD2 (5 bases). The CDR3 contains 11 residues. Trimming left V 6 bases short and J 7 bases short, with 9 bases between. CDR1 is MDHEN, CDR2 SYDVKM, per germline. For the CDR3, the DNA is TGTGCCAGCAGGGGAGATGGGACCCAGTACTTC. It specifies CASRGDGTQYF.

Only a few counts were recorded for this clone. Within the sample, other DNA sequences also encode this same CDR3. The chain uses TRBV30 and TRBJ2-3; weak D call: TRBD1 (5 bases). Trimming left V 0 bases short and J 1 base short, with 5 bases between. From germline, CDR1 is GTSNPN and CDR2 SVGIG (reference sequence). There are 13 residues in the CDR3. CDR3 region: CAWSVGGTDTQYF. CDR3 DNA: TGTGCCTGGAGTGTAGGGGGCACAGATACGCAGTATTTT.

J is TRBJ1-2 and V is TRBV5-6; 9 bases are shared with TRBD1. V shed 6 bases, J shed 4 bases, and the junction held 7 bases outside the gene matches. Germline CDR1 reads SGHDT; CDR2 reads YYEEEE. The CDR3 contains 14 residues. CDR3 DNA: TGTGCCAGCATCAGACAGGGGGAGTCCTATGGCTACACCTTC. Protein: CASIRQGESYGYTF.

This chain connects TRBV29-1 to TRBJ1-5, with D possibly matching TRBD1 (6 bases). V was pared by 4 bases and J by 3 bases, with 13 bases between. This CDR3 spans 14 amino acids. Germline V CDR1 and CDR2: SQVTM, ANQGSEA. CDR3 nucleotide sequence: TGCAGCGTTGTTTCAGGGGATCCCAATCAGCCCCAGCATTTT. Translation gives CSVVSGDPNQPQHF.

The rearrangement joins TRBV30 to TRBJ1-1; 10 nucleotides agree with TRBD1. The CDR3 loop spans 15 amino acids. Germline V gene data show CDR1 as GTSNPN and CDR2 as SVGIG (reference sequence). Losses at the gene ends were 2 bases for V and 4 bases for J; bases not matched to a gene: 7. The CDR3 DNA sequence: TGTGCCTGGAGTAGGGGGACAGGGGCCTCCACTGAAGCTTTCTTT. This encodes CAWSRGTGASTEAFF.

V usage is TRBV11-2 and J usage is TRBJ2-7, with D tentatively TRBD2 (6 bases). The V end was cut by 5 bases, the J end by 5 bases, with 16 bases between. The length of the CDR3 is 14 residues. Per the germline V gene, CDR1 is SGHAT and CDR2 is FQNNGV. The CDR3 nucleotides read TGTGCCAGCAGCCCTAGCGAGCTCGTCAACGAGCAGTACTTC. This codes for CASSPSELVNEQYF.

V usage is TRBV27 and J usage is TRBJ2-6; D is unresolved. Germline-derived CDR1 and CDR2 are MNHEY and SMNVEV (reference sequence). The V gene lost 4 bases and the J gene lost 0 bases, with 7 bases spanning the gap. The CDR3 extends over 15 amino acids. The CDR3 is CASSWTISGANVLTF. CDR3 nucleotide sequence: TGTGCCAGCAGTTGGACCATCTCTGGGGCCAACGTCCTGACTTTC. The entire variable domain, with the rest obtained from reference TRBV27 and TRBJ2-6, is as follows: EAQVTQNPRYLITVTGKKLTVTCSQNMNHEYMSWYRQDPGLGLRQIYYSMNVEVTDKGDVPEGYKVSRKEKRNFPLILESPSPNQTSLYFCASSWTISGANVLTFGAGSRLTVL.

This clone was seen more than once but under ten times. The chain carries TRBV7-8 and TRBJ1-3; D may be TRBD1 (5 bases). Germline V gene sequence: CDR1 SGHVS, CDR2 FQNEAQ. V was pared by 4 bases and J by 4 bases, with 14 bases between. CDR3 length: 15 residues. The CDR3 protein is CASSSNRGDGNTIYF. CDR3 coding DNA: TGTGCCAGCAGCTCGAATCGGGGGGACGGAAACACCATATATTTT.